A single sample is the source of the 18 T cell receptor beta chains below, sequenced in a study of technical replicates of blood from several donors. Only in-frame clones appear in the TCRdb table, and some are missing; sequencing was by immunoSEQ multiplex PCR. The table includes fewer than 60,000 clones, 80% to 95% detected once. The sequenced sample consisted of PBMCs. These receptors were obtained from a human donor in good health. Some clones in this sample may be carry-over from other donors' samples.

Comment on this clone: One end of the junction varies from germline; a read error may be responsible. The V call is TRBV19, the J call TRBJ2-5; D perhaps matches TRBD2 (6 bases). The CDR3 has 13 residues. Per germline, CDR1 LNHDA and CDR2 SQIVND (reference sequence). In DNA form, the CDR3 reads TGTGCCAGAGAGGGGACTCCGCAAGGGACCCAGTACTTC. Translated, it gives CAREGTPQGTQYF.

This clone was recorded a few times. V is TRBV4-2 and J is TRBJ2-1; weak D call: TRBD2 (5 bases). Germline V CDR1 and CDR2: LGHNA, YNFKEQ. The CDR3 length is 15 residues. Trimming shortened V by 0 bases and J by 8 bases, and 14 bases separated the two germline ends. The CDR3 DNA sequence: TGTGCCAGCAGCCAAGAACTACTAGGTGGCGATGAGCAGTTCTTC. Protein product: CASSQELLGGDEQFF.

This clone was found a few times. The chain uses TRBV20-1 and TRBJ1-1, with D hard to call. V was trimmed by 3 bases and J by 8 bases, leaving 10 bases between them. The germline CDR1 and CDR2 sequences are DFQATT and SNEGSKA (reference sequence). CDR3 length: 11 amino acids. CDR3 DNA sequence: TGCAGTGCTAGTTCCGGGAGAGAAGCTTTCTTT. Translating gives CSASSGREAFF.

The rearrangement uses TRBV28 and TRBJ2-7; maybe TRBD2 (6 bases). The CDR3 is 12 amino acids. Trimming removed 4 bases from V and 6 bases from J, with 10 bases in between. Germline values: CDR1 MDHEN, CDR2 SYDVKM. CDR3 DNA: TGTGCCAGCAGTTCGGGACTTGGCGAGCAGTACTTC. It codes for CASSSGLGEQYF.

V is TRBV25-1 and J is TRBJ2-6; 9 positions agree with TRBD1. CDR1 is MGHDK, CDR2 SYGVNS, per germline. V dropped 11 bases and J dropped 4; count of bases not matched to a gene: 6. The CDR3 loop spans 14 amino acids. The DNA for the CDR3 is TGTGCCGTTAGGACAGGGGACGGGGCCAACGTCCTGACTTTC. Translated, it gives CAVRTGDGANVLTF.

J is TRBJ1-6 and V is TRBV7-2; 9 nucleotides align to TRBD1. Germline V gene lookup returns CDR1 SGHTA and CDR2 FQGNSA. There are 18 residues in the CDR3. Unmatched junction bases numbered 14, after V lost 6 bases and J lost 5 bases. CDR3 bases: TGTGCCAGCAGGCAAAGGGACAGGGTTGCGTATGATAATTCACCCCTCCACTTT. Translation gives CASRQRDRVAYDNSPLHF.

CDR3 region: CATSGRTGGINTEAFF. The CDR3 nucleotides read TGTGCCACCAGCGGCCGAACAGGGGGCATTAACACTGAAGCTTTCTTT. V gene TRBV15 combines with J gene TRBJ1-1; 9 nucleotides agree with TRBD1. The CDR3 totals 16 residues. The V gene end was trimmed by 5 bases and the J gene end by 2 bases; junction bases not matched to a gene: 9. In germline, CDR1 is LNHNV, CDR2 YYDKDF (reference sequence).

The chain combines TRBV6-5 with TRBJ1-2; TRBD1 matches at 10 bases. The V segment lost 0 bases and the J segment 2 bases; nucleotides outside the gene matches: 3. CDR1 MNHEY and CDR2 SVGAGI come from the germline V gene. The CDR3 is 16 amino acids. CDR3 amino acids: CASSYSMGQGNYGYTF. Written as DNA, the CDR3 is TGTGCCAGCAGTTACTCGATGGGACAGGGGAACTATGGCTACACCTTC.

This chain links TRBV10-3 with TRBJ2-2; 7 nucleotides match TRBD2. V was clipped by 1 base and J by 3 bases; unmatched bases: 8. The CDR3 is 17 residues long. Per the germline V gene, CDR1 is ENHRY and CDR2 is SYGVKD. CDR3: CAISEFGGGYDTGELFF. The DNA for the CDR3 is TGTGCCATCAGTGAGTTTGGGGGAGGGTACGACACCGGGGAGCTGTTTTTT.

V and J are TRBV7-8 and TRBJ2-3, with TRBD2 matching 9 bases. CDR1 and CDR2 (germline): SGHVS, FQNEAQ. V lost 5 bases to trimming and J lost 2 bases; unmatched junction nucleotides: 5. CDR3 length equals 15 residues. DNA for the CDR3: TGTGCCAGCAGCATTGCGGGGGGGCCCACAGATACGCAGTATTTT. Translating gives CASSIAGGPTDTQYF.

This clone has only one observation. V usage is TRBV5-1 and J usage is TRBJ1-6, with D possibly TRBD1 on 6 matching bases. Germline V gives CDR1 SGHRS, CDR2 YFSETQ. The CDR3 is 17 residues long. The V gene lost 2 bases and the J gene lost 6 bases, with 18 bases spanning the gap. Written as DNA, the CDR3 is TGCGCCAGCAGCTTAGGACAGTCCCCACTGATTAATTCACCCCTCCACTTT. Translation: CASSLGQSPLINSPLHF.

The CDR3 spells CASSPRQGPNEKLFF. CDR3 nucleotide sequence: TGTGCCAGCAGTCCTCGACAGGGTCCTAATGAAAAACTGTTTTTT. V gene TRBV6-5 combines with J gene TRBJ1-4, with 7 bases that match TRBD1. Per germline, CDR1 MNHEY and CDR2 SVGAGI. The V gene end was trimmed by 5 bases and the J gene end by 3 bases; junction bases not matched to a gene: 6. CDR3 length: 15 amino acids.

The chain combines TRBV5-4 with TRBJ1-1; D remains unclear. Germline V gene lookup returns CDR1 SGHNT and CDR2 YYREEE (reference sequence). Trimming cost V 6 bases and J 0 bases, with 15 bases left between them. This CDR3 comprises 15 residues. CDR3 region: CASTQGSGMNTEAFF. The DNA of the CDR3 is TGTGCCAGCACCCAAGGGAGCGGCATGAACACTGAAGCTTTCTTT.

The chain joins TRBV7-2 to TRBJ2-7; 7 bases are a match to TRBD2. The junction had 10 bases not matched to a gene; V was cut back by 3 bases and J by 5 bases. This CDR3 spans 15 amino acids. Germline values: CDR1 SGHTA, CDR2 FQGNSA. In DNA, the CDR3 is TGTGCCAGCAGCTTTCTGGCGGGAGTCCCCCACGAGCAGTACTTC. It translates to CASSFLAGVPHEQYF.

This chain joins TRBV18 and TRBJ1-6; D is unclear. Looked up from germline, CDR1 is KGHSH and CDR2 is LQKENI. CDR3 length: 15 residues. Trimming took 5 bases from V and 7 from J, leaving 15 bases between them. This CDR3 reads CASSAGRASNSPLHF. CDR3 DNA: TGTGCCAGCTCAGCAGGTCGAGCCTCCAATTCACCCCTCCACTTT.

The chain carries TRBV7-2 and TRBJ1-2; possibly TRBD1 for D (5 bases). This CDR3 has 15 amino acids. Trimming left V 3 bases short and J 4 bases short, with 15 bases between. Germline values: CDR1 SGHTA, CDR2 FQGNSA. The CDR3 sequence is CASSFSPGSLYGYTF. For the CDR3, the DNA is TGTGCCAGCAGCTTCAGTCCAGGGTCCCTCTATGGCTACACCTTC. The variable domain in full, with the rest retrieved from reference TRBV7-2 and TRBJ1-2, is GAGVSQSPSNKVTEKGKDVELRCDPISGHTALYWYRQSLGQGLEFLIYFQGNSAPDKSGLPSDRFSAERTGGSVSTLTIQRTQQEDSAVYLCASSFSPGSLYGYTFGSGTRLTVV.

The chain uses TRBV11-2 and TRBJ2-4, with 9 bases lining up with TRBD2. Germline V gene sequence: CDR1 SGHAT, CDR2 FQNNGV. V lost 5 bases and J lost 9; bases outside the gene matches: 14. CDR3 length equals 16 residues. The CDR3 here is CASSPLWREGLSIQYF. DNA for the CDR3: TGTGCCAGCAGCCCCCTCTGGCGGGAGGGCCTTAGCATTCAGTACTTC.

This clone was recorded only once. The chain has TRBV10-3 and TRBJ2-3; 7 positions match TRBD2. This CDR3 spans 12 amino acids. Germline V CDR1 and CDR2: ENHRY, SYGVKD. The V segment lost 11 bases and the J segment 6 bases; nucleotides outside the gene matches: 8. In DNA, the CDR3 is TGTGCCTCGGGGCGGGAGCCCGATACGCAGTATTTT. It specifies CASGREPDTQYF.